The 21 T cell receptor beta chains below come from one sample, sequenced in a study of regulatory T cells in long-lasting Graves disease listed by TCRdb under 2021. Library construction relied on multiplex PCR. Sequenced on an Illumina HiSeq 4000. TCR beta libraries were built with iRepertoire HTBI primers and Arm-PCR amplification of CDR3 regions. TCRdb handled the public reads itself, with Q25 trimming in fastp and clone calling in MiXCR, and kept productive beta chains. One record per CDR3 amino acid sequence lists the most common genes and DNA. For this sample there are under 350,000 distinct CDR3 sequences; roughly 21% appear just once. The ten largest clonotypes hold more than 50% of the sample. This sample's time point label indicates: persistent/refractory GD, antithyroid drugs over 5 years with positive TRAb. For both TCR sequencing and RNA sequencing, RNA was extracted from PBMCs in TRIzol.

The specimen was peripheral blood mononuclear cells (PBMCs), collected when the disease was refractory, from a patient treated with antithyroid drugs. These receptors came from a female donor with Graves disease.

Many counts were recorded for this clonotype. The rearrangement joins TRBV20-1 to TRBJ2-5; D not certain. The CDR3 is made up of 11 amino acids. CDR1 is DFQATT and CDR2 is SNEGSKA in the germline V gene (reference sequence). Trimming removed 3 bases at V and 4 bases at J, with 6 bases between. CDR3 bases: TGCAGTGCTAGCTTTAGAGAGACCCAGTACTTC. Amino acid sequence: CSASFRETQYF.

This clonotype was found once. One junction end does not reproduce the germline sequence, and a read error may be involved. The CDR3 coding sequence is TGCGCCAGCAGCCAAGGCCTAGGGACGGCGCCTGGCTACACCTTC. Its translation: CASSQGLGTAPGYTF. V usage is TRBV9 and J usage is TRBJ1-2; weak D call: TRBD1 (5 bases). The V gene's germline CDR1 is SGDLS and CDR2 YYNGEE. The CDR3 runs 15 residues.

This clonotype occurred many times. The V gene is TRBV9, the J gene TRBJ2-7; D is perhaps TRBD1 (6 bases). Trimming stripped 2 bases from V and 2 bases from J, with 11 bases between. The CDR3 totals 14 residues. In germline, CDR1 is SGDLS, CDR2 YYNGEE. CDR3 nucleotides: TGTGCCAGCAGCGTCGGACGGGACACCTACGAGCAGTACTTC. Amino acids: CASSVGRDTYEQYF.

This clonotype was seen a few times. This chain uses TRBV29-1 with TRBJ1-2; 11 nucleotides align to TRBD1. The CDR3 length is 23 residues. Trimming cost V 0 bases and J 0 bases; bases outside gene matches: 24. Germline V gene sequence: CDR1 SQVTM, CDR2 ANQGSEA. Here the CDR3 reads CSVEDTGTGGTEGVVRANYGYTF. The CDR3 region has the DNA TGCAGCGTTGAAGATACCGGGACAGGGGGTACTGAGGGGGTGGTACGGGCTAACTATGGCTACACCTTC.

This clonotype was seen at least ten times. The CDR3: CASSLRRADSGNTIYF. CDR3 DNA: TGTGCCAGCAGCTTACGGCGGGCAGACTCTGGAAACACCATATATTTT. This chain joins TRBV7-2 and TRBJ1-3, with D unresolved. Deletions cut 2 bases from V and 0 bases from J, with 11 bases between. The germline V gene has CDR1 SGHTA and CDR2 FQGNSA. The CDR3 sequence is 16 residues long.

The chain employs TRBV27 and TRBJ2-1, with 7 bases matching TRBD2. The CDR3 loop spans 18 amino acids. Trimming cost V 1 base and J 2 bases; bases outside gene matches: 11. From germline, CDR1 is MNHEY and CDR2 SMNVEV (reference sequence). For the CDR3, the DNA is TGTGCCAGCAGTTTATATCCCTTGGGGCTAGCGGCCTACAATGAGCAGTTCTTC. It codes for CASSLYPLGLAAYNEQFF.

This clonotype was found many times. This chain links TRBV5-1 with TRBJ1-2, with a tentative D call TRBD1 (6 bases). The germline V and J ends were trimmed by 4 bases and 7 bases, with 20 bases remaining between them. The CDR3 has 15 amino acids. Germline V gene lookup returns CDR1 SGHRS and CDR2 YFSETQ. CDR3 region: CASSPGQGNDRGYTF. Here the CDR3 DNA reads TGCGCCAGCAGCCCGGGCCAGGGGAATGATCGTGGCTACACCTTC.

The table lists this clonotype with a few counts. This chain links TRBV30 with TRBJ2-4; 11 nucleotides match TRBD1. The J segment lost 3 bases and the V segment lost 5 bases, leaving 3 bases of the junction unmatched. This CDR3 contains 14 residues. The germline gives CDR1 GTSNPN, CDR2 SVGIG (reference sequence). Here the CDR3 reads CAWDGTGGKNIQYF. The CDR3 bases are TGTGCCTGGGACGGGACAGGGGGCAAAAACATTCAGTACTTC.

About this clonotype itself: This may come from a read error, since a much larger clone is one base off. The rearrangement joins TRBV6-2 or TRBV6-3 to TRBJ2-7; possible D gene TRBD2, 6 bases. The CDR3 consists of 12 residues. CDR1 and CDR2 (germline): MNHEY, SVGEGT. Deletions cut 2 bases from V and 9 bases from J, with 11 bases between. The CDR3 here is CASSYGGGGQYF. The CDR3 DNA reads TGTGCCAGCAGTTACGGGGGAGGCGGGCAGTACTTC.

The CDR3 region is CASSVSSSLETQYF. In DNA, the CDR3 is TGTGCCAGCAGCGTGTCGTCCAGTCTCGAGACCCAGTACTTC. The chain carries TRBV9 and TRBJ2-5; no clear D gene. Trimming stripped 2 bases from V and 5 bases from J, with 13 bases between. The CDR3 is 14 amino acids. Per germline, CDR1 SGDLS and CDR2 YYNGEE.

This clonotype was detected only a few times. V gene TRBV10-3 combines with J gene TRBJ1-3, with TRBD1 matching 7 bases. The CDR3 spans 14 residues. Losses at the gene ends were 6 bases for V and 3 bases for J; bases not matched to a gene: 5. CDR1 is ENHRY and CDR2 is SYGVKD in the germline V gene. The CDR3 DNA is TGTGCCATCAGGGGGGACAGCGGTGGAAACACCATATATTTT. The encoded protein is CAIRGDSGGNTIYF.

This clonotype was seen repeatedly, ten times or more. The chain recombines TRBV28 with TRBJ2-7, with 9 positions matching TRBD2. CDR1 is MDHEN, CDR2 SYDVKM, per germline. Trimming took 4 bases from V and 6 from J; bases not matched to a gene: 7. This CDR3 contains 14 residues. Here the CDR3 reads CASSYSGSPLEQYF. DNA of the CDR3: TGTGCCAGCAGTTATAGCGGGAGTCCCCTCGAGCAGTACTTC.

The table lists this clonotype with a few counts. The V call is TRBV30, the J call TRBJ2-7; D not resolved. Germline loops: CDR1 GTSNPN, CDR2 SVGIG (reference sequence). The germline V and J ends were trimmed by 3 bases and 3 bases, with 12 bases remaining between them. The CDR3 is 13 amino acids. The CDR3 DNA sequence: TGTGCCTGGAGAGAAGTGGGAAACTACGAGCAGTACTTC. Translation gives CAWREVGNYEQYF. Filled out from reference TRBV30 and TRBJ2-7, the complete variable domain reads SQTIHQWPATLVQPVGSPLSLECTVEGTSNPNLYWYRQAAGRGLQLLFYSVGIGQISSEVPQNLSASRPQDRQFILSSKKLLLSDSGFYLCAWREVGNYEQYFGPGTRLTVT.

This sequence joins TRBV9 and TRBJ2-3, with TRBD1 as a possible D gene (6 bases). The CDR3 contains 16 residues. V shed 4 bases and J shed 2 bases, with 17 bases lying between them. Germline CDR1 and CDR2: SGDLS and YYNGEE. The CDR3 nucleotides are TGTGCCAGCAGCCCGACTGGACAGTCCCACACAGATACGCAGTATTTT. Its translation is CASSPTGQSHTDTQYF.

The rearrangement links TRBV3-1 to TRBJ2-7; TRBD1 matches 7 bases. CDR3 length: 12 residues. The germline V gene encodes CDR1 LGHDT and CDR2 YNNKEL (reference sequence). V was clipped by 5 bases and J by 3 bases; unmatched bases: 1. The CDR3 DNA follows: TGTGCCAGCAGCGACAGGGACTACGAGCAGTACTTC. It encodes CASSDRDYEQYF.

The rearrangement joins TRBV28 to TRBJ2-3; 7 bases map to TRBD1. The germline V gene encodes CDR1 MDHEN and CDR2 SYDVKM. The V gene end was trimmed by 6 bases and the J gene end by 6 bases; junction bases not matched to a gene: 9. This CDR3 has 14 residues. This CDR3 is CASSQLTGTDTQYF. The CDR3 DNA is TGTGCCAGCAGCCAACTGACAGGGACGGATACGCAGTATTTT. Complete variable domain (other parts from reference TRBV28 and TRBJ2-3): DVKVTQSSRYLVKRTGEKVFLECVQDMDHENMFWYRQDPGLGLRLIYFSYDVKMKEKGDIPEGYSVSREKKERFSLILESASTNQTSMYLCASSQLTGTDTQYFGPGTRLTVL.

This clonotype was seen at least ten times. This sequence joins TRBV28 and TRBJ1-2; no definite D call. Germline CDR1 reads MDHEN; CDR2 reads SYDVKM. This CDR3 region has 15 residues. V gave up 6 bases and J gave up 2 bases, with 16 bases separating them. CDR3 sequence: CASSPVSAGNYGYTF. DNA for the CDR3: TGTGCCAGCAGCCCTGTCTCTGCGGGAAACTATGGCTACACCTTC.

This clonotype turned up a few times. J is TRBJ1-1 and V is TRBV6-1; D perhaps matches TRBD1 (5 bases). The CDR3 consists of 15 residues. CDR1 and CDR2 from the germline V gene are MNHNS and SASEGT. V dropped 5 bases and J dropped 5 bases, with 18 bases sitting between them. This CDR3 reads CASSPEGRAGTEAFF. CDR3 nucleotide sequence: TGTGCCAGCAGTCCTGAGGGGAGGGCCGGGACTGAAGCTTTCTTT.

The DNA for the CDR3 is TGTGCCAGCAGTTCCCTACTACACCTAGCCAAAAACATTCAGTACTTC. Its translation: CASSSLLHLAKNIQYF. This sequence joins TRBV27 and TRBJ2-4, with unresolved D. V lost 4 bases to trimming and J lost 0 bases, with 13 bases between them. The germline gives CDR1 MNHEY, CDR2 SMNVEV (reference sequence). CDR3 size: 16 residues.

This clonotype occurred many times. The chain is built from TRBV12-3 or TRBV12-4 and TRBJ1-2; the D is unclear. This CDR3 comprises 13 residues. V dropped 3 bases and J dropped 2 bases, with 7 bases sitting between them. CDR3 sequence: CASSFGENYGYTF. The CDR3 nucleotides are TGTGCCAGCAGTTTCGGGGAGAACTATGGCTACACCTTC.

This sequence joins TRBV9 and TRBJ2-2; 11 nucleotides line up with TRBD2. The V segment lost 7 bases and the J segment 4 bases; nucleotides outside the gene matches: 9. The CDR3 is 16 residues long. Per the germline V gene, CDR1 is SGDLS and CDR2 is YYNGEE. Written as DNA, the CDR3 is TGTGCCAGCGGTGGTCTAGCGGGAGGTCTCACCGGGGAGCTGTTTTTT. Translation: CASGGLAGGLTGELFF.